The 30 T cell receptor beta chains given below trace back to one sample, sequenced in a study of cytomegalovirus exposure and HLA in healthy donors. 60 Vbeta and 13 Jbeta primers were used in PCR. Clones were sequenced by immunoSEQ multiplex PCR, and TCRdb holds only the in-frame ones, with some missing. The table includes 120,000 or so clones, 80% detected once. The source material was PBMCs. Every receptor here comes from a man under 40 in good health and CMV-seropositive.

This sequence joins TRBV2 and TRBJ2-1; the D is unclear. Trimming cost V 1 base and J 3 bases, with 7 bases left between them. CDR1 and CDR2 (germline): SNHLY, FYNNEI. This CDR3 is built from 14 residues. CDR3 loop: CASSEGTIYNEQFF. The CDR3 nucleotides are TGTGCCAGCAGTGAAGGAACTATCTACAATGAGCAGTTCTTC.

The V call is TRBV5-1, the J call TRBJ1-1; tentatively, D is TRBD1 (5 bases). Germline assignment: CDR1 SGHRS and CDR2 YFSETQ. The CDR3 is 13 residues long. With 0 bases removed from V and 4 bases from J, the gap between germline ends came to 7 bases. The chain's CDR3 is CASSLDGGTEAFF. The CDR3 nucleotides are TGCGCCAGCAGCTTGGACGGGGGCACTGAAGCTTTCTTT.

The J gene is TRBJ2-1, the V gene TRBV2, with 10 bases that match TRBD2. V trimming: 2 bases; J trimming: 2 bases; junction bases outside the gene matches: 3. CDR3 length: 16 amino acids. CDR1 and CDR2 (germline): SNHLY, FYNNEI. CDR3 in DNA: TGTGCCAGCAGTGAAATAGCGGGGGGCCCCTACAATGAGCAGTTCTTC. Residues: CASSEIAGGPYNEQFF.

The chain employs TRBV12-5 and TRBJ1-1; 12 bases are a match to TRBD1. J lost 4 bases, V lost 7 bases, and 13 bases had no gene match. The germline gives CDR1 LGHNT, CDR2 FRNRAP. This CDR3 contains 17 residues. CDR3 bases: TGTGCTAGTGCTTCAATAGGGACAGGGGGCTTCGGCACTGAAGCTTTCTTT. Translated: CASASIGTGGFGTEAFF.

This clone was seen just once. The chain employs TRBV28 and TRBJ2-5; 10 positions match TRBD1. The J call is in doubt because the DNA end fits TRBJ2-7 better. The CDR3 is 14 amino acids. From germline, CDR1 is MDHEN and CDR2 SYDVKM. The CDR3 DNA reads as TGTGCCAGCGGCCGGGACAGGGGAGTCTACGAGCAGTACTTC. This encodes CASGRDRGVYEQYF.

This chain links TRBV9 with TRBJ2-7; the match to TRBD1 covers 8 bases. The CDR3 is made up of 14 amino acids. Per germline, CDR1 SGDLS and CDR2 YYNGEE. The ends lost 1 base at V and 7 bases at J; junction bases unmatched: 7. This chain's CDR3 is CASSVSTGGEEQYF. CDR3 nucleotides: TGTGCCAGCAGCGTAAGTACAGGGGGTGAAGAGCAGTACTTC.

V gene TRBV7-6 combines with J gene TRBJ2-4; 7 bases fit TRBD1. The germline V gene encodes CDR1 SGHVS and CDR2 FNYEAQ. This CDR3 region has 15 residues. The junction had 10 bases not matched to a gene; V was cut back by 4 bases and J by 7 bases. The DNA of the CDR3 is TGTGCCAGCAGCTCTCTACCCGGGACAGTCAACATTCAGTACTTC. This translates into CASSSLPGTVNIQYF.

V is TRBV6-6 and J is TRBJ1-5; D remains unclear. Deletions cut 0 bases from V and 6 bases from J, with 12 bases between. The V gene's germline CDR1 is MNHNY and CDR2 SVGAGI (reference sequence). The CDR3 has 15 amino acids. CDR3 nucleotides: TGTGCCAGCAGTTACTCGAGTGAGGGTACTCAGCCCCAGCATTTT. Translating gives CASSYSSEGTQPQHF.

The chain has TRBV18 and TRBJ1-1, with 10 bases identical to TRBD1. The CDR3 totals 16 residues. Looked up from germline, CDR1 is KGHSH and CDR2 is LQKENI. V lost 6 bases and J lost 5; bases outside the gene matches: 12. Here the CDR3 DNA reads TGTGCCAGCTCCTACGACAGGGGGCGCTTAGAGACTGAAGCTTTCTTT. Amino acid sequence: CASSYDRGRLETEAFF.

Written as DNA, the CDR3 is TGTGCCAGCACCCCGGGGCCAGGGGCTAACTATGGCTACACCTTC. It translates to CASTPGPGANYGYTF. V gene TRBV7-3 combines with J gene TRBJ1-2; perhaps TRBD1 as D (6 bases). The CDR3 totals 15 residues. Germline CDR1 SGHTA, CDR2 FQGTGA. V lost 7 bases and J 0 bases, leaving 15 bases between the germline ends. The whole variable domain, remainder taken from reference TRBV7-3 and TRBJ1-2, is GAGVSQTPSNKVTEKGKYVELRCDPISGHTALYWYRQSLGQGPEFLIYFQGTGAADDSGLPNDRFFAVRPEGSVSTLKIQRTERGDSAVYLCASTPGPGANYGYTFGSGTRLTVV.

This chain links TRBV2 with TRBJ2-4; 8 nucleotides align to TRBD1. V dropped 7 bases and J dropped 3; count of bases not matched to a gene: 8. Germline-derived CDR1 and CDR2 are SNHLY and FYNNEI. This CDR3 has 15 residues. CDR3 sequence (DNA): TGTGCCAGCACCCGAGGACAGGGAGGCAAAAACATTCAGTACTTC. Encoded protein: CASTRGQGGKNIQYF.

This clone was picked up one time. Other DNA sequences of this sample code for an identical CDR3. V is TRBV29-1 and J is TRBJ1-1; TRBD1 agrees at 7 bases. With V trimmed by 6 bases and J by 1 base, 2 bases remained unmatched. There are 12 residues in the CDR3. CDR1 is SQVTM and CDR2 is ANQGSEA in the germline V gene. The DNA for the CDR3 is TGCAGCGTAAGGACAGGGAACACTGAAGCTTTCTTT. Amino acids: CSVRTGNTEAFF.

V usage is TRBV28 and J usage is TRBJ2-7; TRBD1 matches 9 bases. Germline trimming cut 5 bases from V and 3 bases from J; bases unmatched to any gene: 11. Germline V lookup: CDR1 MDHEN, CDR2 SYDVKM. The CDR3 has 16 amino acids. CDR3 DNA: TGTGCCAGCAGTGAGACCGGACAGGGGTTCTACTACGAGCAGTACTTC. Amino acid sequence: CASSETGQGFYYEQYF.

This chain uses TRBV19 with TRBJ1-4; no clear D gene. The germline V gene encodes CDR1 LNHDA and CDR2 SQIVND (reference sequence). The V and J ends lost 3 bases and 8 bases respectively, with 4 bases between them. This CDR3 spans 11 amino acids. The CDR3 bases are TGTGCCAGTAGTATCGGGGAAAAACTGTTTTTT. Translating it yields CASSIGEKLFF.

A word on this clone: Other DNA sequences from this sample encode an identical CDR3 as well. The chain carries TRBV5-1 and TRBJ2-1; TRBD2 matches 10 bases. Germline values: CDR1 SGHRS, CDR2 YFSETQ. This CDR3 region has 13 residues. With 10 bases clipped from V and 3 bases from J, the junction kept 4 bases outside the gene matches. The CDR3 bases are TGCGCCTCTAGCGGGGGAGACTACAATGAGCAGTTCTTC. Residues: CASSGGDYNEQFF.

V usage is TRBV6-1 and J usage is TRBJ1-5; TRBD1 agrees at 9 bases. CDR1 and CDR2 (germline): MNHNS, SASEGT. The CDR3 covers 15 residues. V was clipped by 3 bases and J by 5 bases; unmatched bases: 5. CDR3 nucleotide sequence: TGTGCCAGCAGTGAGCCCGACAGGGGGTATCAGCCCCAGCATTTT. Translating gives CASSEPDRGYQPQHF.

CDR3 nucleotides: TGTGCCAGCAGCTTAGGGCAGAACACTGAAGCTTTCTTT. This encodes CASSLGQNTEAFF. This chain connects TRBV7-8 to TRBJ1-1; D is undetermined. The CDR3 length is 13 residues. V lost 1 base, J lost 1 base, and 4 bases lay in between. Germline loops: CDR1 SGHVS, CDR2 FQNEAQ. Drawing the rest from reference TRBV7-8 and TRBJ1-1, the complete variable domain is GAGVSQSPRYKVAKRGQDVALRCDPISGHVSLFWYQQALGQGPEFLTYFQNEAQLDKSGLPSDRFFAERPEGSVSTLKIQRTQQEDSAVYLCASSLGQNTEAFFGQGTRLTVV.

The V gene is TRBV27, the J gene TRBJ1-2; D unresolved. Germline V CDR1 and CDR2: MNHEY, SMNVEV (reference sequence). Trimming removed 11 bases from V and 4 bases from J, with 5 bases in between. The CDR3 sequence is 9 residues long. For the CDR3, the DNA is TGTGCCCCATCCTATGGCTACACCTTC. Translated: CAPSYGYTF.

This rearrangement joins TRBV5-1 to TRBJ2-2; D gene unclear. This CDR3 contains 16 residues. The germline V gene has CDR1 SGHRS and CDR2 YFSETQ. Trimming left V 4 bases short and J 8 bases short, with 21 bases between. In DNA, the CDR3 is TGCGCCAGCAGCCCGTTAAACACCCAAGCAGCGGGGGAGCTGTTTTTT. This translates into CASSPLNTQAAGELFF. The variable domain in full, completed from reference TRBV5-1 and TRBJ2-2, reads KAGVTQTPRYLIKTRGQQVTLSCSPISGHRSVSWYQQTPGQGLQFLFEYFSETQRNKGNFPGRFSGRQFSNSRSEMNVSTLELGDSALYLCASSPLNTQAAGELFFGEGSRLTVL.

This chain links TRBV12-5 with TRBJ1-1; 7 positions agree with TRBD1. V lost 6 bases, J lost 6 bases, and 7 bases stayed unmatched. The germline V gene has CDR1 LGHNT and CDR2 FRNRAP. CDR3 size: 13 residues. The CDR3 DNA is TGTGCTAGTGGCGGACAGGTTCACTCTGAAGCTTTCTTT. This sequence encodes CASGGQVHSEAFF.

The J gene is TRBJ1-1, the V gene TRBV9, with 7 bases aligning to TRBD1. Germline V gene sequence: CDR1 SGDLS, CDR2 YYNGEE. Trimming at V came to 4 bases and at J to 1 base, leaving 4 bases not matched to a gene. The CDR3 has 14 amino acids. The CDR3 loop reads CASSPGQANTEAFF. The CDR3 region has the DNA TGTGCCAGCAGCCCCGGACAGGCGAACACTGAAGCTTTCTTT.

The rearrangement joins TRBV21-1 to TRBJ1-2; the table names TRBD1, a call not compared with the DNA. TRBV21-1 is termed a pseudogene. The CDR3 is 17 residues long. The CDR3 loop reads CASSKVLGTGFNYGYTF. The CDR3 DNA reads TGTGCCAGCAGCAAAGTGCTTGGGACAGGGTTTAACTATGGCTACACCTTC.

The rearrangement links TRBV15 to TRBJ2-1, with 7 bases matching TRBD2. V gave up 0 bases and J gave up 0 bases; unmatched junction bases: 8. The CDR3 contains 18 residues. Germline CDR1 and CDR2: LNHNV and YYDKDF (reference sequence). For the CDR3, the DNA is TGTGCCACCAGCAGAGAAGGACATGGCGGGGGCTCCTACAATGAGCAGTTCTTC. Translation: CATSREGHGGGSYNEQFF.

This chain links TRBV6-4 with TRBJ2-1, with 7 bases identical to TRBD1. The length of the CDR3 is 13 residues. The germline CDR1 and CDR2 sequences are MRHNA and SNTAGT. The trim removed 5 bases at V and 6 bases at J, leaving 4 bases unmatched. DNA for the CDR3: TGTGCCAGCAGTCTTACAGGGGTCAATGAGCAGTTCTTC. Its protein is CASSLTGVNEQFF.

This clone showed up just a few times. The V gene is TRBV6-5, the J gene TRBJ1-2; 9 bases align to TRBD1. In germline, CDR1 is MNHEY, CDR2 SVGAGI. CDR3 length: 14 amino acids. After removal of 6 bases from V and 6 bases from J, the junction contained 8 bases not matched to a gene. Here the CDR3 DNA reads TGTGCCAGCAGGGGGACAGGGAGGGGGAATGGCTACACCTTC. It codes for CASRGTGRGNGYTF.

This clone was counted between two and nine times. V usage is TRBV11-3 and J usage is TRBJ2-3; D gene unclear. The length of the CDR3 is 14 residues. V was shortened by 2 bases and J by 1 base, with 7 bases between the two germline ends. From germline, CDR1 is SGHNT and CDR2 YENEEA. CDR3 residues: CASSLQPGTDTQYF. The CDR3 DNA sequence: TGTGCCAGCAGCTTACAACCGGGCACAGATACGCAGTATTTT.

This chain uses TRBV28 with TRBJ2-7; D is possibly TRBD1 (6 bases). Looked up from germline, CDR1 is MDHEN and CDR2 is SYDVKM. The V end lost 5 bases, the J end lost 2 bases, and 19 bases lay between the germline ends. The CDR3 is 16 residues long. Here the CDR3 reads CASSLPGHGFTYEQYF. The CDR3 nucleotides are TGTGCCAGCAGTCTGCCGGGACACGGATTTACCTACGAGCAGTACTTC.

This sequence joins TRBV5-1 and TRBJ2-5, with 7 bases lining up with TRBD1. Trimming cost V 4 bases and J 1 base; bases outside gene matches: 4. Germline V lookup: CDR1 SGHRS, CDR2 YFSETQ. The CDR3 is made up of 14 amino acids. The CDR3 nucleotides are TGCGCCAGCAGCGTAGGACAGGTCCAAGAGACCCAGTACTTC. Translation: CASSVGQVQETQYF.

The rearrangement uses TRBV28 and TRBJ2-7; D is undetermined. The CDR3 is made up of 11 amino acids. V was shortened by 10 bases and J by 1 base, with 8 bases between the two germline ends. Looked up from germline, CDR1 is MDHEN and CDR2 is SYDVKM. The CDR3 here is CATVRSYEQYF. The CDR3 DNA reads as TGTGCCACAGTCCGATCCTACGAGCAGTACTTC. The complete variable domain, with remaining parts taken from reference TRBV28 and TRBJ2-7, reads DVKVTQSSRYLVKRTGEKVFLECVQDMDHENMFWYRQDPGLGLRLIYFSYDVKMKEKGDIPEGYSVSREKKERFSLILESASTNQTSMYLCATVRSYEQYFGPGTRLTVT.

This clone appeared once. The chain uses TRBV7-2 and TRBJ2-1, with D possibly matching TRBD1 (5 bases). V was shortened by 1 base and J by 6 bases, with 10 bases between the two germline ends. CDR3 length equals 14 residues. The V gene's germline CDR1 is SGHTA and CDR2 FQGNSA. CDR3 sequence reads: CASSLVQGANEQFF. CDR3 nucleotides: TGTGCCAGCAGCTTAGTCCAGGGCGCCAATGAGCAGTTCTTC.